The clone carrying this TCR beta chain was seen a single time. As yet, its antigen is unknown. The V gene's germline CDR1 is MNHEY and CDR2 SMNVEV (reference sequence). This CDR3 region has 15 residues. Deletions cut 7 bases from V and 1 base from J, with 14 bases between. These data belong to a study of T cell repertoires in ileal Crohn's disease. Study background: Surgery for a complication: stricturing in about 61%, penetrating in about 40%.

The repertoire was sequenced with immunoSEQ multiplex PCR; TCRdb's copy has only in-frame clones and lacks some. The sample has around 13,000 clones, about 85% seen once. Findings and limits, study-wide: Clonal expansions were more frequent in active smokers than non-smokers at surgery. Mucosal expansions were suggested to be mainly CD8 T cells. Endoscopic recurrence occurred in every patient whose clonality exceeded 26.8%.

V is TRBV27 and J is TRBJ2-1, with a possible D match to TRBD1 (6 bases). The sequenced sample was ileal tissue. The clonotype was recovered from an adult with Crohn's disease. The CDR3 DNA sequence: TGTGCCAGCACCTGGCAGGGGTCTTCCTACAATGAGCAGTTCTTC. Translating gives CASTWQGSSYNEQFF.